The 7 T cell receptor beta chains below come from one sample, sequenced in a study of OX40 agonist ivuxolimab in advanced cancers. This table comes from immunoSEQ multiplex PCR, and its TCRdb copy is limited to in-frame clones, with some not included. The sample contains roughly 62,000 clones, around 85% of which appear only once. The sample in question was CD4+ or CD8+ T cells sorted from blood, obtained in a trial of the OX40 agonist ivuxolimab. Receptor source: an adult with an advanced solid tumor such as melanoma, head and neck, liver or kidney cancer.

The V and J genes are TRBV28 and TRBJ2-5; D uncertain. CDR1 is MDHEN and CDR2 is SYDVKM in the germline V gene. The CDR3 is 15 amino acids. The V gene lost 7 bases and the J gene lost 2 bases, with 17 bases spanning the gap. The CDR3 protein is CASNLPGQKQETQYF. As DNA, the CDR3 is TGTGCCAGCAACCTCCCCGGGCAGAAGCAAGAGACCCAGTACTTC. Full variable domain (remainder filled in from reference TRBV28 and TRBJ2-5): DVKVTQSSRYLVKRTGEKVFLECVQDMDHENMFWYRQDPGLGLRLIYFSYDVKMKEKGDIPEGYSVSREKKERFSLILESASTNQTSMYLCASNLPGQKQETQYFGPGTRLLVL.

This clone was counted once. V usage is TRBV19 and J usage is TRBJ2-7; TRBD2 matches 7 bases. The V segment lost 3 bases and the J segment 5 bases; nucleotides outside the gene matches: 13. CDR1 LNHDA and CDR2 SQIVND come from the germline V gene (reference sequence). The CDR3 sequence is 16 residues long. CDR3 bases: TGTGCCAGTAGTATGGTCTTGGGGGAGGGCAGTGACGAGCAGTACTTC. This encodes CASSMVLGEGSDEQYF.

There are a few counts of this clone. CDR3 in DNA: TGTGCCAGCAATGGACCTGGCCGTGGCTACACCTTC. It translates to CASNGPGRGYTF. The chain recombines TRBV2 with TRBJ1-2; D gene ambiguous. The CDR3 is 12 amino acids. Trimming stripped 7 bases from V and 7 bases from J, with 13 bases between. CDR1 SNHLY and CDR2 FYNNEI come from the germline V gene. The full variable domain, with the rest looked up from reference TRBV2 and TRBJ1-2, is EPEVTQTPSHQVTQMGQEVILRCVPISNHLYFYWYRQILGQKVEFLVSFYNNEISEKSEIFDDQFSVERPDGSNFTLKIRSTKLEDSAMYFCASNGPGRGYTFGSGTRLTVV.

The V gene is TRBV10-2, the J gene TRBJ1-2; D ambiguous. The CDR3 extends over 13 amino acids. In germline, CDR1 is WSHSY, CDR2 SAAADI. Between the trimmed V and J ends, which lost 3 bases and 1 base, there was a span of 6 bases. CDR3 nucleotide sequence: TGCGCCAGCAGTGACAGCGTTAACTATGGCTACACCTTC. Amino acids: CASSDSVNYGYTF.

The chain is built from TRBV25-1 and TRBJ2-5, with a tentative D call TRBD2 (6 bases). Trimming pared 2 bases from V and 0 bases from J, leaving 7 bases between. CDR1 and CDR2 (germline): MGHDK, SYGVNS. The CDR3 contains 14 residues. The CDR3 protein is CASSERLDQETQYF. In DNA form, the CDR3 reads TGTGCCAGCAGTGAAAGACTAGACCAAGAGACCCAGTACTTC.

This chain uses TRBV27 with TRBJ2-1, with 11 bases matching TRBD2. V lost 6 bases to trimming and J lost 3 bases; unmatched junction nucleotides: 7. This CDR3 is 16 amino acids long. CDR1 MNHEY and CDR2 SMNVEV come from the germline V gene (reference sequence). CDR3 DNA sequence: TGTGCCAGCAGATCATCCGGGACTAGCGGCTACAATGAGCAGTTCTTC. Its protein is CASRSSGTSGYNEQFF.

The chain couples TRBV6-1 to TRBJ1-5; 9 positions match TRBD1. This CDR3 is built from 14 residues. Looked up from germline, CDR1 is MNHNS and CDR2 is SASEGT. Trimming at V came to 9 bases and at J to 6 bases, leaving 9 bases not matched to a gene. In nucleotides, the CDR3 is TGTGCCAGTTCCGGGACAGGGTTAAGTCAGCCCCAGCATTTT. Residues: CASSGTGLSQPQHF.